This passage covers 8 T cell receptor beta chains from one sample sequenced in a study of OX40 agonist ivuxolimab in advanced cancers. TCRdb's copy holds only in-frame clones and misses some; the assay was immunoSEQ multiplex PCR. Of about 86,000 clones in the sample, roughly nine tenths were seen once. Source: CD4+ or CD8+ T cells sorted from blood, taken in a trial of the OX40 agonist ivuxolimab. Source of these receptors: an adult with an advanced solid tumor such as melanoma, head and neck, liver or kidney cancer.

Here the CDR3 reads CASRRNREYGYTF. DNA for the CDR3: TGTGCCAGCAGACGGAACAGGGAGTATGGCTACACCTTC. This chain links TRBV28 with TRBJ1-2, with D tentatively TRBD1 (6 bases). The V gene lost 6 bases and the J gene lost 5 bases, with 13 bases spanning the gap. CDR1 and CDR2 (germline): MDHEN, SYDVKM. The CDR3 has 13 residues.

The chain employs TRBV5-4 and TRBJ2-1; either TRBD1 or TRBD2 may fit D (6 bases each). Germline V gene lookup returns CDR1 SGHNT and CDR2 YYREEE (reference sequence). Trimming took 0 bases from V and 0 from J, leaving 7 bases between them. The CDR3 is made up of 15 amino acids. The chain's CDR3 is CASSLEGGSYNEQFF. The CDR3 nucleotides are TGTGCCAGCAGCTTGGAGGGGGGCTCCTACAATGAGCAGTTCTTC.

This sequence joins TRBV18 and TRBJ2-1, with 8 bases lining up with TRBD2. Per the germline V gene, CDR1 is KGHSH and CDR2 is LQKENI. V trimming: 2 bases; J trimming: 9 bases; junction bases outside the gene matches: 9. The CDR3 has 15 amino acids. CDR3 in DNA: TGTGCCAGCTCACCAAGCGGGACTAGTCTTGGTGAGCAGTTCTTC. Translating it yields CASSPSGTSLGEQFF.

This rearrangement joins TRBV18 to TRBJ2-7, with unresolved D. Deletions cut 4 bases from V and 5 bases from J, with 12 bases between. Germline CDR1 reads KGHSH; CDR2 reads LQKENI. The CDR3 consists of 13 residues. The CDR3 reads CASSLQDGNEQYF. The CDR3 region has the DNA TGTGCCAGCTCACTCCAGGACGGAAACGAGCAGTACTTC.

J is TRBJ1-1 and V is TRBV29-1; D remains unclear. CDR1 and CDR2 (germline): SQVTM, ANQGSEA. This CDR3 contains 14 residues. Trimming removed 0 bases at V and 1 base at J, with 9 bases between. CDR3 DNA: TGCAGCGTTGAAGATAGCGGAGAGAACACTGAAGCTTTCTTT. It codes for CSVEDSGENTEAFF.

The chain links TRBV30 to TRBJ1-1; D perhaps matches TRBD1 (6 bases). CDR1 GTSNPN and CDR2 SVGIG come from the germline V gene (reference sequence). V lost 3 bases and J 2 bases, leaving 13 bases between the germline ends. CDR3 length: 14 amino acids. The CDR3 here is CAWRDGQFNTEAFF. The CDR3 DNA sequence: TGTGCCTGGAGAGACGGACAGTTTAACACTGAAGCTTTCTTT.

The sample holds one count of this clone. CDR3 coding DNA: TGCGCCAGCAGCCCCACTTACGATACGCAGTATTTT. Protein product: CASSPTYDTQYF. The genes are TRBV5-1 and TRBJ2-3; D uncertain. This CDR3 contains 12 residues. Trimming took off 4 bases at V and 6 bases at J, with 9 bases between the two ends. CDR1 and CDR2 from the germline V gene are SGHRS and YFSETQ.

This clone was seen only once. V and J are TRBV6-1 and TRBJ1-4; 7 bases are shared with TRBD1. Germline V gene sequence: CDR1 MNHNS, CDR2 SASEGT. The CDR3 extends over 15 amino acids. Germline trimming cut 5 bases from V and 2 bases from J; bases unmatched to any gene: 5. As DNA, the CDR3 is TGTGCCAGCAGTAAGCCGACAGGGACTAATGAAAAACTGTTTTTT. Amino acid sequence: CASSKPTGTNEKLFF.